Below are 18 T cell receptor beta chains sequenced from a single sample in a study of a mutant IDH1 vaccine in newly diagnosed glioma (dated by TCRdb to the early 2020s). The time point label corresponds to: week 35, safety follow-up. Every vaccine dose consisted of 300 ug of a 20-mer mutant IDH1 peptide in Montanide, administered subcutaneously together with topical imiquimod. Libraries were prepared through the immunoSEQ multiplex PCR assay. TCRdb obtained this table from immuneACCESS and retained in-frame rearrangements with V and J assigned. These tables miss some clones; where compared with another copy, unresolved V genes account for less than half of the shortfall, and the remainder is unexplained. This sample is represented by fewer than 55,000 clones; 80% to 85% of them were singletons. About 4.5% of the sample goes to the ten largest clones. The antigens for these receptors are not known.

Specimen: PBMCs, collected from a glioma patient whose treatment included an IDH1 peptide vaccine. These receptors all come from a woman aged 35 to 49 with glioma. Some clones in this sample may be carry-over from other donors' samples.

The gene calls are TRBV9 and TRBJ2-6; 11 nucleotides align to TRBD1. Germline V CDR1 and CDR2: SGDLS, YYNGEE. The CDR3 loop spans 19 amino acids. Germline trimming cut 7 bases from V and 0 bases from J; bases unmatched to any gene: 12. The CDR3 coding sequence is TGTGCCAGCTCCGAGGGATGGGACAGGGGGGTCTCTGGGGCCAACGTCCTGACTTTC. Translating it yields CASSEGWDRGVSGANVLTF.

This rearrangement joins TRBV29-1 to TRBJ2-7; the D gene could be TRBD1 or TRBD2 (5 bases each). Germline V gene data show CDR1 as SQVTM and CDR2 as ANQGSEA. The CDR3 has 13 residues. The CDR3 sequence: CSVRDPRVNEQYF. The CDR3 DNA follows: TGCAGTGTCCGGGACCCGCGGGTCAACGAGCAGTACTTC.

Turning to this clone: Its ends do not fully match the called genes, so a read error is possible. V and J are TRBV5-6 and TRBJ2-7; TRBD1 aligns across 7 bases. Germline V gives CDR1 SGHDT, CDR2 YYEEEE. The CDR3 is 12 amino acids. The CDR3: CASSLRWDSHDF. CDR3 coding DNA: TGTGCCAGCAGCTTGCGGTGGGACAGCCATGACTTC.

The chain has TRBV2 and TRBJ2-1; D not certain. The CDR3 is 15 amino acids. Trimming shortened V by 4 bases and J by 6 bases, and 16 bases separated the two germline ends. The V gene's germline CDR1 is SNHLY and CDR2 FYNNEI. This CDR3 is CASSGVENGSNEQFF. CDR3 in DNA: TGTGCCAGCAGTGGGGTGGAGAATGGGTCCAATGAGCAGTTCTTC.

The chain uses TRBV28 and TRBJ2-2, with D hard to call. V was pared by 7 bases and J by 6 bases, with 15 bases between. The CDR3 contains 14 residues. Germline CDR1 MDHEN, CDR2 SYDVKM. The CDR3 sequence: CASKSTEVAGELFF. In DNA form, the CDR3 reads TGTGCCAGCAAAAGTACGGAAGTGGCCGGGGAGCTGTTTTTT.

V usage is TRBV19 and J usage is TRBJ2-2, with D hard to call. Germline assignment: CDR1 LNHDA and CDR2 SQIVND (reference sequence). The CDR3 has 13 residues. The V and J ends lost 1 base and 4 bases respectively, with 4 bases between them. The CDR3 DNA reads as TGTGCCAGTAGTATAGGCCGCACCGGGGAGCTGTTTTTT. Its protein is CASSIGRTGELFF.

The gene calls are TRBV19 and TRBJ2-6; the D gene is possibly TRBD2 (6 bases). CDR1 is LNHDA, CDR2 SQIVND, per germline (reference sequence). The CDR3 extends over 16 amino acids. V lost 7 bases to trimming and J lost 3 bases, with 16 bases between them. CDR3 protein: CASTDSGTFGANVLTF. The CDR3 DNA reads TGTGCCAGTACCGATAGCGGAACCTTTGGGGCCAACGTCCTGACTTTC.

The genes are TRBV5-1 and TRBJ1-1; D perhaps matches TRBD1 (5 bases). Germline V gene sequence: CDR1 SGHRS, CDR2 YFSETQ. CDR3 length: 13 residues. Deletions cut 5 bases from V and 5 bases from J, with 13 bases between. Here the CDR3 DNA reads TGCGCCAGCAGGGGAGCAGGGCTTACTGAAGCTTTCTTT. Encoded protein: CASRGAGLTEAFF.

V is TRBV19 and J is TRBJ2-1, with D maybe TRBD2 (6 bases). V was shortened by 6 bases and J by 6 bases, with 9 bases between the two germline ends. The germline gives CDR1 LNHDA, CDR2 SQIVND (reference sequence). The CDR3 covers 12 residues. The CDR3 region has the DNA TGTGCCAGTAGCGGAGGGGTCAATGAGCAGTTCTTC. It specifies CASSGGVNEQFF.

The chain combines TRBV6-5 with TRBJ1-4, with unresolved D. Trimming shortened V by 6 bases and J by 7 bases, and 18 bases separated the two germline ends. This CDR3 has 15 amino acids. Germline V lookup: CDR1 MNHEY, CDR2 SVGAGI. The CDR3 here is CASRLRVFKGEKLFF. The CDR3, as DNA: TGTGCCAGCAGGCTCCGGGTTTTCAAGGGTGAAAAACTGTTTTTT.

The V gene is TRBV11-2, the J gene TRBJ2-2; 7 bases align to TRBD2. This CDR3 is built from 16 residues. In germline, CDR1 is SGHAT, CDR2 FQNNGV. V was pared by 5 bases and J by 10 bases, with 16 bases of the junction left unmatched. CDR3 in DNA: TGTGCCAGCAGCGTGCACGGGACTATCTACGGGGAGGAGCTGTTTTTT. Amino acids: CASSVHGTIYGEELFF.

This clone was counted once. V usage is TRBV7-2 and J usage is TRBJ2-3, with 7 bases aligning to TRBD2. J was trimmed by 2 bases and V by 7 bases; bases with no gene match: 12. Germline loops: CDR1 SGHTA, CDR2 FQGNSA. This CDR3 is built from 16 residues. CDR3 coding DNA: TGTGCCAGCACCCACCAGGCGGGAGCGTTCACAGATACGCAGTATTTT. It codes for CASTHQAGAFTDTQYF. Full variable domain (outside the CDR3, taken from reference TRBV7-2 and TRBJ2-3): GAGVSQSPSNKVTEKGKDVELRCDPISGHTALYWYRQSLGQGLEFLIYFQGNSAPDKSGLPSDRFSAERTGGSVSTLTIQRTQQEDSAVYLCASTHQAGAFTDTQYFGPGTRLTVL.

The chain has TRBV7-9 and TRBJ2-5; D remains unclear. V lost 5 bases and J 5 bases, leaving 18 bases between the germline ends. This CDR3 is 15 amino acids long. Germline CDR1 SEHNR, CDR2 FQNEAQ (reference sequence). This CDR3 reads CASSERTSTVETQYF. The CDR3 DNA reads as TGTGCCAGCAGCGAAAGGACGTCGACGGTTGAGACCCAGTACTTC.

The CDR3 sequence: CASGHFSRGQNEKLFF. In DNA form, the CDR3 reads TGTGCCAGCGGCCATTTTAGCAGGGGGCAGAATGAAAAACTGTTTTTT. The genes are TRBV27 and TRBJ1-4, with 8 bases identical to TRBD1. Trimming took 8 bases from V and 5 from J; bases not matched to a gene: 13. The CDR3 consists of 16 residues. Germline CDR1 reads MNHEY; CDR2 reads SMNVEV (reference sequence). Filled out from reference TRBV27 and TRBJ1-4, the complete variable domain reads EAQVTQNPRYLITVTGKKLTVTCSQNMNHEYMSWYRQDPGLGLRQIYYSMNVEVTDKGDVPEGYKVSRKEKRNFPLILESPSPNQTSLYFCASGHFSRGQNEKLFFGSGTQLSVL.

CDR3 sequence: CASSQGGLQETQYF. The CDR3 DNA follows: TGTGCCAGCAGCCAAGGGGGGCTCCAAGAGACCCAGTACTTC. The chain couples TRBV9 to TRBJ2-5, with D perhaps matching TRBD1 or TRBD2 (6 bases each). The CDR3 extends over 14 amino acids. V lost 4 bases and J lost 1, with 11 bases in between. Germline values: CDR1 SGDLS, CDR2 YYNGEE.

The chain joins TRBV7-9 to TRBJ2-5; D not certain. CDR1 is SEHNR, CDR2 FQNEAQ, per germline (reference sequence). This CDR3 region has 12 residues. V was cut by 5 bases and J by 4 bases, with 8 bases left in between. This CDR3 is CASSPLGETQYF. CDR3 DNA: TGTGCCAGCAGCCCTCTTGGAGAGACCCAGTACTTC.

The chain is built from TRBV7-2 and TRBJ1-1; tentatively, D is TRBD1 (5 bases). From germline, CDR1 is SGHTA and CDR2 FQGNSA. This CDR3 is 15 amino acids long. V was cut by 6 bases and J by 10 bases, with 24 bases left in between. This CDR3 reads CASREARVGGAVAFF. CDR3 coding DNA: TGTGCCAGCAGAGAAGCCCGGGTCGGGGGTGCTGTAGCTTTCTTT.

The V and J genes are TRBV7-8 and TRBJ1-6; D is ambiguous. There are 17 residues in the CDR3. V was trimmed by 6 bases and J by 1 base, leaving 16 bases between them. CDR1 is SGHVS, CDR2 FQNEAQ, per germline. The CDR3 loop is CASRPGRGGSYNSPLHF. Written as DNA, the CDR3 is TGTGCCAGCAGGCCAGGCCGGGGAGGGTCCTATAATTCACCCCTCCACTTT.